These 18 T cell receptor beta chains came from one sample sequenced in a study of cytomegalovirus exposure and HLA in healthy donors. PCR amplification relied on 60 Vbeta primers (plus 13 Jbeta primers). Generated by immunoSEQ multiplex PCR, the TCRdb table keeps only in-frame clones and is missing some. In total, the table holds 50,000 to 75,000 clones. Material for sequencing was PBMCs. These receptors were obtained from a woman between 18 and 29 years old in good health and CMV-seronegative.

The chain couples TRBV25-1 to TRBJ1-3, with no clear D. Deletions cut 5 bases from V and 1 base from J, with 9 bases between. CDR1 is MGHDK and CDR2 is SYGVNS in the germline V gene. This CDR3 has 14 amino acids. The DNA for the CDR3 is TGTGCCAGCAGTCCGGTTCATTCTGGAAACACCATATATTTT. It is translated as CASSPVHSGNTIYF.

The V and J genes are TRBV7-6 and TRBJ1-1; perhaps TRBD1 as D (5 bases). The CDR3 has 12 amino acids. Deletions cut 4 bases from V and 10 bases from J, with 13 bases between. CDR1 SGHVS and CDR2 FNYEAQ come from the germline V gene. In nucleotides, the CDR3 is TGTGCCAGCAGCTCGCGCGGGGGTGGAGCTTTCTTT. Translation gives CASSSRGGGAFF.

The V and J genes are TRBV4-1 and TRBJ2-5; 11 nucleotides align to TRBD1. CDR1 is MGHRA, CDR2 YSYEKL, per germline. With V trimmed by 1 base and J by 10 bases, 5 bases remained unmatched. This CDR3 has 14 residues. CDR3 sequence (DNA): TGCGCCAGCAGCCAAGGCGGGGACAGGGGGGTCCAGTACTTC. This sequence encodes CASSQGGDRGVQYF.

The rearrangement uses TRBV18 and TRBJ2-5; no reliable D call. The germline CDR1 and CDR2 sequences are KGHSH and LQKENI. This CDR3 spans 11 amino acids. Deletions cut 4 bases from V and 5 bases from J, with 5 bases between. The CDR3 DNA reads TGTGCCAGCTCACGCGGCGAGACCCAGTACTTC. Encoded protein: CASSRGETQYF.

The V call is TRBV5-1, the J call TRBJ2-7; TRBD2 matches 10 bases. Unmatched junction bases numbered 0, after V lost 0 bases and J lost 3 bases. The CDR3 spans 14 residues. Germline CDR1 SGHRS, CDR2 YFSETQ. The CDR3 loop is CASSLVAGGYEQYF. The CDR3 coding sequence is TGCGCCAGCAGCTTGGTAGCGGGGGGCTACGAGCAGTACTTC.

The chain is built from TRBV2 and TRBJ1-4; tentatively, D is TRBD1 (5 bases). V was clipped by 2 bases and J by 7 bases, with 11 bases between them. Germline CDR1 reads SNHLY; CDR2 reads FYNNEI. The CDR3 extends over 14 amino acids. The CDR3 loop reads CASSERGTSEKLFF. The CDR3 DNA reads TGTGCCAGCAGTGAAAGGGGTACGAGTGAAAAACTGTTTTTT.

The rearrangement uses TRBV25-1 and TRBJ2-6; the match to TRBD2 covers 7 bases. Germline V CDR1 and CDR2: MGHDK, SYGVNS. The junction had 2 bases not matched to a gene; V was cut back by 1 base and J by 2 bases. The CDR3 has 16 amino acids. CDR3 sequence reads: CASSEWGRAGANVLTF. In DNA, the CDR3 is TGTGCCAGCAGTGAATGGGGGAGGGCTGGGGCCAACGTCCTGACTTTC.

The rearrangement uses TRBV18 and TRBJ1-4; D is possibly TRBD1 (6 bases). The length of the CDR3 is 15 residues. Trimming took 5 bases from V and 3 from J, leaving 13 bases between them. Germline-derived CDR1 and CDR2 are KGHSH and LQKENI. The CDR3 loop is CASSLQGLANEKLFF. CDR3 DNA: TGTGCCAGCTCATTACAGGGATTGGCTAATGAAAAACTGTTTTTT. The full variable domain, its missing parts supplied by reference TRBV18 and TRBJ1-4, is NAGVMQNPRHLVRRRGQEARLRCSPMKGHSHVYWYRQLPEEGLKFMVYLQKENIIDESGMPKERFSAEFPKEGPSILRIQQVVRGDSAAYFCASSLQGLANEKLFFGSGTQLSVL.

The chain is built from TRBV9 and TRBJ1-1; D unclear. With 0 bases removed from V and 0 bases from J, the gap between germline ends came to 9 bases. The CDR3 covers 15 residues. CDR1 and CDR2 from the germline V gene are SGDLS and YYNGEE. DNA of the CDR3: TGTGCCAGCAGCGTAGAGCCGGTCTTGAACACTGAAGCTTTCTTT. It codes for CASSVEPVLNTEAFF.

The chain recombines TRBV27 with TRBJ1-6; TRBD1 agrees at 8 bases. This CDR3 has 16 residues. V gave up 1 base and J gave up 10 bases; unmatched junction bases: 9. In germline, CDR1 is MNHEY, CDR2 SMNVEV (reference sequence). The CDR3 is CASSLFATGERSPLHF. In nucleotides, the CDR3 is TGTGCCAGCAGTTTATTTGCGACAGGGGAGAGGTCACCCCTCCACTTT.

V is TRBV30 and J is TRBJ2-7, with D maybe TRBD1 (5 bases). The V and J ends lost 0 bases and 3 bases respectively, with 9 bases between them. This CDR3 has 13 residues. CDR1 is GTSNPN, CDR2 SVGIG, per germline (reference sequence). The DNA for the CDR3 is TGTGCCTGGAGTGTAGGGGTCCACTACGAGCAGTACTTC. Translated: CAWSVGVHYEQYF.

The chain carries TRBV18 and TRBJ2-5; tentative D call: TRBD2 (5 bases). Germline CDR1 KGHSH, CDR2 LQKENI. With 2 bases removed from V and 5 bases from J, the gap between germline ends came to 12 bases. The CDR3 is 14 residues long. The CDR3 here is CASSPEGPMETQYF. CDR3 sequence (DNA): TGTGCCAGCTCACCAGAGGGCCCCATGGAGACCCAGTACTTC.

This sequence joins TRBV2 and TRBJ2-7; 7 bases agree with TRBD2. V shed 5 bases, J shed 4 bases, and the junction held 2 bases outside the gene matches. This CDR3 is built from 12 residues. Per germline, CDR1 SNHLY and CDR2 FYNNEI. The CDR3 DNA is TGTGCCAGCAGTTCTAGCGGATACGAGCAGTACTTC. Amino acid sequence: CASSSSGYEQYF. Filled out from reference TRBV2 and TRBJ2-7, the complete variable domain reads EPEVTQTPSHQVTQMGQEVILRCVPISNHLYFYWYRQILGQKVEFLVSFYNNEISEKSEIFDDQFSVERPDGSNFTLKIRSTKLEDSAMYFCASSSSGYEQYFGPGTRLTVT.

The chain has TRBV4-2 and TRBJ2-3, with 8 nucleotides matching TRBD1. Germline values: CDR1 LGHNA, CDR2 YNFKEQ. This CDR3 has 15 residues. V trimming: 2 bases; J trimming: 4 bases; junction bases outside the gene matches: 5. CDR3 DNA: TGTGCCAGCAGCCAACCACAGGGGGTTGCAGATACGCAGTATTTT. This sequence encodes CASSQPQGVADTQYF.

The chain combines TRBV5-4 with TRBJ1-1, with D unclear. This CDR3 comprises 14 residues. V shed 0 bases and J shed 0 bases, with 6 bases lying between them. The germline V gene encodes CDR1 SGHNT and CDR2 YYREEE (reference sequence). CDR3 loop: CASSLDSMNTEAFF. The CDR3 nucleotides read TGTGCCAGCAGCTTGGACAGCATGAACACTGAAGCTTTCTTT.

The chain carries TRBV5-1 and TRBJ2-7; D gene unclear. V was pared by 2 bases and J by 2 bases, with 5 bases between. Germline V gene lookup returns CDR1 SGHRS and CDR2 YFSETQ. This CDR3 spans 12 amino acids. CDR3 sequence: CASSFPAYEQYF. CDR3 sequence (DNA): TGCGCCAGCAGCTTCCCGGCCTACGAGCAGTACTTC.

The J gene is TRBJ2-3, the V gene TRBV5-8; D is uncertain. Germline loops: CDR1 SGHTS, CDR2 YDEGEE. The V gene lost 0 bases and the J gene lost 0 bases, with 11 bases spanning the gap. This CDR3 region has 16 residues. CDR3: CASSLGASPSTDTQYF. In DNA form, the CDR3 reads TGTGCCAGCAGCTTGGGGGCGAGCCCCAGCACAGATACGCAGTATTTT.

On this clone itself: One end of the junction fails to match germline, which may point to a read error. Other DNA variants within this sample encode the same CDR3. The chain carries TRBV5-1 and TRBJ1-6; D gene uncertain. Germline values: CDR1 SGHRS, CDR2 YFSETQ. This CDR3 is built from 16 residues. The CDR3, as DNA: TGCGCCAGCAGCTCCCGGCCCGGGGAGACTCTTTCACCCCTACACTTT. Protein: CASSSRPGETLSPLHF.